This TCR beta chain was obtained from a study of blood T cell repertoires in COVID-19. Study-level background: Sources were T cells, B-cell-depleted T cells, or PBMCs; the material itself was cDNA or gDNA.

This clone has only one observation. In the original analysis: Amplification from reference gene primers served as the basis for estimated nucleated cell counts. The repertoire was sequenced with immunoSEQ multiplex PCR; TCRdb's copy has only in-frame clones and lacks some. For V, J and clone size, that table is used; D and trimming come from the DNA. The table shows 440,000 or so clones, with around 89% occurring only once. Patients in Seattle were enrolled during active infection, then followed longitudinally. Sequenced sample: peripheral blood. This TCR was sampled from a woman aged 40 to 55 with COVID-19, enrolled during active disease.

The CDR3 bases are TGTGCCAGCAGCTTAGGGGCTGGGACACCGGATGGCTACACCTTC. Its translation is CASSLGAGTPDGYTF. The chain recombines TRBV7-3 with TRBJ1-2, with a possible D match to TRBD1 (6 bases). The CDR3 is 15 amino acids. V lost 2 bases, J lost 6 bases, and 16 bases lay in between. Germline CDR1 reads SGHTA; CDR2 reads FQGTGA.